One T cell receptor beta chain is described in this entry. This clone was counted between two and nine times. Its specific antigen is unknown. Base qualities are not recorded, but no much larger clone differs from it by a single base. From the cysteine through the phenylalanine, the CDR3 covers 20 amino acids. The only DNA kept is the CDR3, 60 bases in frame from the first base. Germline trimming amounts to 0 bases on V and 3 bases on J, with 15 as the count of junction bases outside the gene matches. CDR1 and CDR2 were assigned from the germline V gene (reference sequence) as GTSNPN and SVGIG. The method behind the library was the immunoSEQ multiplex PCR assay. TCRdb retrieved this table from immuneACCESS and kept in-frame rearrangements only. Not all clones are present; in checked studies, unresolved V genes account for under half, and no reason is known for the remainder. This sample lists about 610,000 clones; 88% were detected once. Of the sample, 0.0095% to 0.013% is held by the ten largest clones.

This sample is drawn from a study of shared T cell receptors in the human thymus (dated by TCRdb to the early 2020s). About the investigation overall: The study investigated the way shared, self-reactive T-cell receptor alpha chains are produced in the human thymus.

This same sample was also taken into another study, of human thymus T cells. As noted in the second study: In Finland, the donors were immunologically healthy infants who were having open corrective cardiac surgery for congenital heart defects. Thymus tissue was collected as surgical resects that were removed during corrective cardiac surgery. Usage of V and J gene segments appeared to be biased in both the thymic and the peripheral blood repertoires. Highly overlapping thymic TCR repertoires among unrelated individuals were reported in the related research. The study used about 8 infant thymus samples plus four related peripheral blood samples to characterize TCR alpha and beta repertoires. Donor ages ranging from about 6 to 250 days were recorded, and six or seven male and a couple of female infants were included in the cohort. Thymocytes were freed from the tissue by mechanical means and kept at -70 degrees C as pellets of roughly 9-34 million cells. A QIAsymphony instrument was used to extract genomic DNA from the frozen cell pellets. TCRB and TCRAD loci were amplified from a standardized quantity of quality-controlled genomic DNA using the immunoSEQ multiplex PCR assay. Amplicons spanned the V(D)J region at a length sufficient to cover the CDR3 and identify V and J genes. The amplicons were sequenced on an Illumina platform via the commercial immunoSEQ service. Primer bias and sequencing errors were corrected as previously described, and TCRAD and TCRB were defined on the basis of the IMGT database. immunoSEQ Analyzer 3.0 and VDJTools were used for repertoire analysis, which covered basic statistics, V/J segment usage, diversity estimates, rarefaction and pairwise overlap. Diversity was estimated with Chao1, ChaoE, Efron-Thisted, Shannon and inverse Simpson indices, and also on datasets down-sampled to the smallest sample. Repertoire overlap used strict matching of CDR3 nucleotide sequence, V gene and J gene, with Jaccard-based multidimensional scaling clustering. On average, roughly 800,000 unique TCRB clonotypes were obtained from thymus samples, compared with about 84,000 from blood samples.

The rearranged chain carries TRBV30 and TRBJ2-1, and 12 junctional nucleotides match TRBD2. The sequence came from a boy in the first two years of life with a congenital heart defect. Donor details come from another sample of the same person, matched by shared clones. The material sequenced was thymocytes. The CDR3 protein: CAWSVSPGRPTSGSYNEQFF. The nucleotide sequence reads TGTGCCTGGAGTGTTTCGCCGGGCAGGCCGACTAGCGGGAGCTACAATGAGCAGTTCTTC.